The text below deals with one TCR beta chain. The target of this receptor is not known. Base qualities are not recorded, but no much larger clone differs from it by a single base. The immunoSEQ Assay, a bias-controlled multiplex PCR, was used to amplify TCRbeta CDR3 regions from genomic DNA. In the original analysis: The number of nucleated cells in each sample was estimated from the amplification of reference gene primers within the assay. To quantify the absolute abundance of each unique TCRbeta CDR3 rearrangement, sequence reads were collapsed and filtered. For each sample, productive Simpson clonality was calculated by taking the square root of Simpson's diversity index across productive rearrangements. Held by TCRdb, this immuneACCESS table contains in-frame sequences only and omits some clones. Under half of the omission traces to an unresolved V gene where checked; the cause of the rest is unknown. That table gives V, J and clone size, and the DNA gave D and trimming. The sample table holds roughly 100,000 clones, of which around 89% were seen once. 3% to 4.5% of the sample comes from the top ten.

The germline V gene yields SGHAT for CDR1 and FQNNGV for CDR2. From cysteine to phenylalanine, the CDR3 is 13 amino acids long. Just the 39-base CDR3 DNA is kept, in frame starting at base 1. Trimming at the junction amounts to 4 bases on V and 9 bases on J, and the germline ends lie 15 bases apart. The collaborating institutions used their own protocols to collect whole blood in K2EDTA tubes. For TCRbeta analysis, collaborators shipped samples as frozen whole blood, isolated PBMCs, or DNA extracted from either of those sample types. The sample belongs to a study of blood T cell repertoires in COVID-19 (TCRdb year 2020). With regard to the full study: Samples from collaborators originated in the United States, Italy and Spain and spanned both the acute and convalescent phases of COVID-19. The prospective study material was composed of cDNA or gDNA derived from T cells, B-cell-depleted T cells, or PBMCs. Deeply sampled blood TCRbeta repertoires from subjects exposed to, actively infected with, or recovered from COVID-19 were included in the dataset. A freely available public database, intended as a resource for researchers studying the immune response to SARS-CoV-2, is where the repertoires were released. Samples were obtained from the ongoing ImmuneRACE study (first 160 participants) and from 1,254 subjects provided by 6 global collaborators. The sample metadata nearly always contained a de-identified subject ID, COVID-19 status, age in years and sex. Where available, HLA class I and class II types were taken from metadata supplied by the sample provider and were not determined by assay-based typing. Broader findings and caveats from the paper: How much clinical and demographic metadata was included differed by source and by participant, and the metadata was provided uncurated.

The TCR was taken from a woman in her fifties or sixties with acute or convalescent COVID-19. In this chain, TRBV11-2 is recombined with TRBJ1-1, with a weak D call of TRBD1 (5 bases match). Sequencing input: peripheral blood. In nucleotide form, the sequence is TGTGCCAGCAGCTCAACCCGTGGGGGGAAAGCTTTCTTT. This codes for CASSSTRGGKAFF.